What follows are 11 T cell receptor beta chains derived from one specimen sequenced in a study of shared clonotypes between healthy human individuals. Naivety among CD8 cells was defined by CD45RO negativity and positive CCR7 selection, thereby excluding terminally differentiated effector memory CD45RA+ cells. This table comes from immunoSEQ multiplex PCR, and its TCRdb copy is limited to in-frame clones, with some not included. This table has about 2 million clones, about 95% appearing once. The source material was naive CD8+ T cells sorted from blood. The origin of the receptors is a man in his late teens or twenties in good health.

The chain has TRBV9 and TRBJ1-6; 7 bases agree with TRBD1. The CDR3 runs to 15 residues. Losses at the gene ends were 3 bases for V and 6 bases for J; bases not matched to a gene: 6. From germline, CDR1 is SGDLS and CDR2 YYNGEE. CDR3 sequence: CASSAGTVGNSPLHF. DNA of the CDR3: TGTGCCAGCAGCGCCGGGACAGTAGGTAATTCACCCCTCCACTTT.

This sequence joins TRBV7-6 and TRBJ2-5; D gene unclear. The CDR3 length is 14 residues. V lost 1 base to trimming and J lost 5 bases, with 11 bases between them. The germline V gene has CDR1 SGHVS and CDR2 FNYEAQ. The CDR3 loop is CASSLVMESETQYF. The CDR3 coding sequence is TGTGCCAGCAGCTTAGTGATGGAGAGTGAGACCCAGTACTTC.

The CDR3 region has the DNA TGTGCCAGCATGAGGGGGGAGCTAAACAATGAGCAGTTCTTC. It specifies CASMRGELNNEQFF. The chain couples TRBV6-5 to TRBJ2-1; possibly TRBD1 or TRBD2 for D (6 bases each). Germline V gives CDR1 MNHEY, CDR2 SVGAGI. Trimming removed 7 bases from V and 5 bases from J, with 15 bases in between. The CDR3 runs 14 residues.

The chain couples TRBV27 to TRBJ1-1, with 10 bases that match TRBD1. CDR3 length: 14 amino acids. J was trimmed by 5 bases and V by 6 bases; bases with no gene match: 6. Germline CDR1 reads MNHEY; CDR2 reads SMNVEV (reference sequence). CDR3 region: CASRLTGGYTEAFF. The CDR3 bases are TGTGCCAGCAGGTTGACAGGGGGCTATACTGAAGCTTTCTTT.

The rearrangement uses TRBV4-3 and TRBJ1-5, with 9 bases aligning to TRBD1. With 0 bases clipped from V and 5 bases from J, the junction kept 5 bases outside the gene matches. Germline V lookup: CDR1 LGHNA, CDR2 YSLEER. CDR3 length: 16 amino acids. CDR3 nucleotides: TGCGCCAGCAGCCAAGATTGGACAGGGGTTCATCAGCCCCAGCATTTT. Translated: CASSQDWTGVHQPQHF.

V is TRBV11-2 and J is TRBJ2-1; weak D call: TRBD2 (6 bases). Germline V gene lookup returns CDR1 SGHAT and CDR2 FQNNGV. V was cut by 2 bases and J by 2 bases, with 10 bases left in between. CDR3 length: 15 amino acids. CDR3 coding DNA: TGTGCCAGCAGCTTACAGGGAGGCCCCTACAATGAGCAGTTCTTC. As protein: CASSLQGGPYNEQFF.

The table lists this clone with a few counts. The CDR3 region is CAWAGQSNTEAFF. The CDR3 DNA reads as TGTGCCTGGGCGGGACAGAGTAACACTGAAGCTTTCTTT. This chain links TRBV30 with TRBJ1-1, with 7 bases matching TRBD1. CDR1 GTSNPN and CDR2 SVGIG come from the germline V gene (reference sequence). This CDR3 is 13 amino acids long. Unmatched junction bases numbered 5, after V lost 5 bases and J lost 2 bases. Filled out from reference TRBV30 and TRBJ1-1, the complete variable domain reads SQTIHQWPATLVQPVGSPLSLECTVEGTSNPNLYWYRQAAGRGLQLLFYSVGIGQISSEVPQNLSASRPQDRQFILSSKKLLLSDSGFYLCAWAGQSNTEAFFGQGTRLTVV.

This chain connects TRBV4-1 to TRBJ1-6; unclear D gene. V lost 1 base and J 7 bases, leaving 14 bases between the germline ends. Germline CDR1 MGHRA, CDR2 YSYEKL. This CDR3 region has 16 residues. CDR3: CASSQAGFGLNSPLHF. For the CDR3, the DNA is TGCGCCAGCAGCCAAGCGGGGTTTGGGTTGAATTCACCCCTCCACTTT.

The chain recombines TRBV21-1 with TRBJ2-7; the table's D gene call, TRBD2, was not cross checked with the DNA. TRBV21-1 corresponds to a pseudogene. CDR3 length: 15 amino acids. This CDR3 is CASSKGGRATYEQYF. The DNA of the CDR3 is TGTGCCAGCAGCAAAGGCGGGAGGGCCACCTACGAGCAGTACTTC.

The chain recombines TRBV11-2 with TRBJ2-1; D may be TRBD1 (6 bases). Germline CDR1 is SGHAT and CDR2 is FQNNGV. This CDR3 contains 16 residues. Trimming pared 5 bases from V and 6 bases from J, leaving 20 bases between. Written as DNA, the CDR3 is TGTGCCAGCAGCGAGGGGGAGTATTTCGTACGCAATGAGCAGTTCTTC. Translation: CASSEGEYFVRNEQFF.

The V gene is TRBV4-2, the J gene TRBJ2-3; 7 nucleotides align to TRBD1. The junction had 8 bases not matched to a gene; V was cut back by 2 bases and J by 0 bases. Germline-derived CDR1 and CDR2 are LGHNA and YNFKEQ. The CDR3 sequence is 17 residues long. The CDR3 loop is CASSQHPDRDSTDTQYF. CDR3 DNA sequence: TGTGCCAGCAGCCAACACCCCGACAGGGACAGCACAGATACGCAGTATTTT.